Shown below are 3 T cell receptor beta chains from a single sample sequenced in a study of T cell responses to AZD1222 COVID-19 vaccine. Clones were sequenced by immunoSEQ multiplex PCR, and TCRdb holds only the in-frame ones, with some missing. The sample includes 55,000 to 85,000 clones, about 83% of them seen just once. The sequenced sample was peripheral blood, obtained on day 0 of AZD1222 vaccination. The origin of the receptors is an adult in good health.

The gene calls are TRBV19 and TRBJ1-1; tentatively, D is TRBD1 (6 bases). Trimming shortened V by 1 base and J by 1 base, and 10 bases separated the two germline ends. The length of the CDR3 is 15 residues. From germline, CDR1 is LNHDA and CDR2 SQIVND (reference sequence). CDR3 residues: CASSIVGGANTEAFF. The CDR3 coding sequence is TGTGCCAGTAGTATAGTGGGGGGCGCGAACACTGAAGCTTTCTTT.

This chain joins TRBV10-3 and TRBJ2-3, with 8 bases aligning to TRBD2. Trimming at V came to 5 bases and at J to 3 bases, leaving 13 bases not matched to a gene. CDR1 is ENHRY, CDR2 SYGVKD, per germline. The CDR3 spans 17 residues. The CDR3 loop reads CAISFERLAMGTDTQYF. CDR3 nucleotide sequence: TGTGCCATCAGTTTCGAACGACTAGCGATGGGTACAGATACGCAGTATTTT.

The chain couples TRBV4-2 to TRBJ2-7; D is undetermined. The CDR3 is 15 amino acids. V was clipped by 1 base and J by 5 bases, with 15 bases between them. Germline CDR1 is LGHNA and CDR2 is YNFKEQ. CDR3 sequence (DNA): TGTGCCAGCAGCCAAGGGCCCCCGACTGTAGACGAGCAGTACTTC. Translated, it gives CASSQGPPTVDEQYF.